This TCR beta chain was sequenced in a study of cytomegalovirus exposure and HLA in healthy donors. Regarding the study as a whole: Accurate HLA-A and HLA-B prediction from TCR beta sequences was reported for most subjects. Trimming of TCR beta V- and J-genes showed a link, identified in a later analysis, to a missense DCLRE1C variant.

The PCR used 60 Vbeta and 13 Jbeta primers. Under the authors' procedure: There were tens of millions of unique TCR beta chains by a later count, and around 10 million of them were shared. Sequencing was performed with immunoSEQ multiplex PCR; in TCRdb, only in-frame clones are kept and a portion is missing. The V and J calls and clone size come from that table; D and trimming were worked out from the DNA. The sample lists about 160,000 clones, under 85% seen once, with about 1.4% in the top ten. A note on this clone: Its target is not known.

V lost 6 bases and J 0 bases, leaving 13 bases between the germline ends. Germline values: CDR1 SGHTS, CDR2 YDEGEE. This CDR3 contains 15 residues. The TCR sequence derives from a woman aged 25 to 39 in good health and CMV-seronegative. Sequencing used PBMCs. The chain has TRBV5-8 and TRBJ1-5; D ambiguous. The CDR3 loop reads CASTSRLYSNQPQHF. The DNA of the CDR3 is TGTGCCAGCACCTCTCGACTCTATAGCAATCAGCCCCAGCATTTT.